The 32 T cell receptor beta chains listed next were all sequenced from one sample in a study of blood T cell repertoires in COVID-19. Clones were sequenced by immunoSEQ multiplex PCR, and TCRdb holds only the in-frame ones, with some missing. The sample yields around 180,000 clones, 88% seen once. The sequenced material came from peripheral blood. Receptors were obtained from a human donor in a cohort sampled during active COVID-19.

CDR3 sequence reads: CASSLGSSGYEQYF. CDR3 coding DNA: TGTGCCAGCAGCTTAGGGAGTAGTGGGTACGAGCAGTACTTC. The V and J genes are TRBV7-9 and TRBJ2-7, with D hard to call. CDR3 size: 14 residues. Per germline, CDR1 SEHNR and CDR2 FQNEAQ (reference sequence). Trimming shortened V by 1 base and J by 4 bases, and 11 bases separated the two germline ends.

The chain links TRBV11-2 to TRBJ2-3; 8 bases are a match to TRBD2. The CDR3 runs 19 residues. The J segment lost 0 bases and the V segment lost 3 bases, leaving 14 bases of the junction unmatched. Germline assignment: CDR1 SGHAT and CDR2 FQNNGV. The CDR3, as DNA: TGTGCCAGCAGCTTTCGGATAAAGAGCGGGGGCCATAGCACAGATACGCAGTATTTT. Its protein product is CASSFRIKSGGHSTDTQYF.

The chain is built from TRBV5-6 and TRBJ2-7; D may be TRBD1 (5 bases). CDR1 is SGHDT, CDR2 YYEEEE, per germline. Between the trimmed V and J ends, which lost 3 bases and 7 bases, there was a span of 14 bases. This CDR3 has 13 residues. The CDR3, as DNA: TGTGCCAGCAGCTCAATTTCAGGGAAAGAGCAGTACTTC. Translated, it gives CASSSISGKEQYF.

The rearrangement links TRBV27 to TRBJ2-7; D possibly corresponds to TRBD2 (6 bases). Looked up from germline, CDR1 is MNHEY and CDR2 is SMNVEV (reference sequence). V was cut by 6 bases and J by 4 bases, with 25 bases left in between. The CDR3 runs 17 residues. The CDR3 spells CASSRGLTSPLGYEQYF. In DNA, the CDR3 is TGTGCCAGCAGCCGCGGGTTGACTAGTCCTTTGGGGTACGAGCAGTACTTC.

In its sample, this clone was seen once. The CDR3: CASSLTGEGLYEQFF. Written as DNA, the CDR3 is TGTGCCAGCAGCTTAACGGGAGAAGGCCTCTATGAGCAGTTCTTC. The chain recombines TRBV11-3 with TRBJ2-1; tentative D call: TRBD2 (6 bases). The V end was cut by 2 bases, the J end by 8 bases, with 16 bases between. Germline CDR1 reads SGHNT; CDR2 reads YENEEA. This CDR3 comprises 15 residues.

The chain employs TRBV6-6 and TRBJ2-3, with D maybe TRBD2 (5 bases). The ends were cut back, 0 bases at V and 0 bases at J, with 10 bases in the middle. Germline values: CDR1 MNHNY, CDR2 SVGAGI (reference sequence). This CDR3 spans 16 amino acids. The CDR3, as DNA: TGTGCCAGCAGTTACTCGACGGGGATTAGCACAGATACGCAGTATTTT. It translates to CASSYSTGISTDTQYF.

The chain uses TRBV6-5 and TRBJ1-5, with D possibly TRBD1 on 5 matching bases. This CDR3 is 15 amino acids long. V was shortened by 7 bases and J by 7 bases, with 20 bases between the two germline ends. The germline gives CDR1 MNHEY, CDR2 SVGAGI. CDR3 in DNA: TGTGCCAGCAACCTTTCAGGGATTGAGCGCCAGCCCCAGCATTTT. Its translation: CASNLSGIERQPQHF.

The gene calls are TRBV28 and TRBJ1-1, with TRBD1 matching over 8 bases. The CDR3 is made up of 15 amino acids. The germline gives CDR1 MDHEN, CDR2 SYDVKM. The junction had 5 bases not matched to a gene; V was cut back by 4 bases and J by 1 base. CDR3 nucleotides: TGTGCCAGCAGTTCGCAGGGACAGGCGAACACTGAAGCTTTCTTT. Protein product: CASSSQGQANTEAFF.

The chain carries TRBV6-2 or TRBV6-3 and TRBJ1-2, with unresolved D. V lost 5 bases, J lost 1 base, and 23 bases lay in between. CDR1 MNHEY and CDR2 SVGEGT come from the germline V gene. The CDR3 runs 18 residues. The CDR3 reads CASSPPYRVFIFNYGYTF. CDR3 coding DNA: TGTGCCAGCAGTCCACCCTACCGGGTCTTTATTTTTAACTATGGCTACACCTTC.

This sequence joins TRBV5-4 and TRBJ2-6; 10 nucleotides align to TRBD1. The germline gives CDR1 SGHNT, CDR2 YYREEE (reference sequence). The J segment lost 3 bases and the V segment lost 2 bases, leaving 8 bases of the junction unmatched. CDR3 length: 18 residues. CDR3 in amino acids: CASSLFGTGVLGANVLTF. DNA of the CDR3: TGTGCCAGCAGCTTATTCGGGACAGGGGTCCTTGGGGCCAACGTCCTGACTTTC.

This chain uses TRBV19 with TRBJ2-7; 7 nucleotides align to TRBD1. CDR3 size: 14 residues. The germline CDR1 and CDR2 sequences are LNHDA and SQIVND (reference sequence). J gave up 6 bases and V 6 bases, and 11 bases lay outside the gene matches. CDR3 residues: CASSQGQVSLEQYF. CDR3 in DNA: TGTGCCAGTAGCCAAGGACAGGTATCGCTCGAGCAGTACTTC.

The chain carries TRBV7-2 and TRBJ2-7; D is unresolved. The V and J ends lost 5 bases and 5 bases respectively, with 16 bases between them. The germline V gene encodes CDR1 SGHTA and CDR2 FQGNSA. The CDR3 length is 14 residues. CDR3 in amino acids: CASSLTATVHEQYF. The CDR3 DNA is TGTGCCAGCAGCCTCACAGCCACGGTTCACGAGCAGTACTTC. The variable domain in full, with the rest retrieved from reference TRBV7-2 and TRBJ2-7, is GAGVSQSPSNKVTEKGKDVELRCDPISGHTALYWYRQSLGQGLEFLIYFQGNSAPDKSGLPSDRFSAERTGGSVSTLTIQRTQQEDSAVYLCASSLTATVHEQYFGPGTRLTVT.

The V gene is TRBV9, the J gene TRBJ2-6; 10 bases agree with TRBD2. Losses at the gene ends were 0 bases for V and 0 bases for J; bases not matched to a gene: 6. Germline V gene data show CDR1 as SGDLS and CDR2 as YYNGEE. The CDR3 runs to 19 residues. The CDR3: CASSVGLAGGPSGANVLTF. The CDR3 DNA is TGTGCCAGCAGCGTAGGATTAGCGGGGGGACCCTCTGGGGCCAACGTCCTGACTTTC.

The genes are TRBV2 and TRBJ2-4; D perhaps matches TRBD1 (6 bases). V lost 2 bases to trimming and J lost 9 bases, with 26 bases between them. CDR1 and CDR2 from the germline V gene are SNHLY and FYNNEI. The CDR3 loop spans 18 amino acids. The DNA of the CDR3 is TGTGCCAGCAGTGAACACACGACAGGTGGAAAGGTGATGAGCATTCAGTACTTC. This codes for CASSEHTTGGKVMSIQYF.

This clone was observed a few times. The genes are TRBV13 and TRBJ2-7; D is perhaps TRBD1 (5 bases). Germline assignment: CDR1 PRHDT and CDR2 FYEKMQ (reference sequence). CDR3 length equals 14 residues. V shed 4 bases and J shed 4 bases, with 14 bases lying between them. In nucleotides, the CDR3 is TGTGCCAGCAGCTCTTGGCAGGGCTCATACGAGCAGTACTTC. Translated, it gives CASSSWQGSYEQYF.

V gene TRBV7-9 combines with J gene TRBJ1-1, with no clear D. Germline assignment: CDR1 SEHNR and CDR2 FQNEAQ (reference sequence). This CDR3 spans 14 amino acids. V was shortened by 5 bases and J by 0 bases, with 10 bases between the two germline ends. The CDR3 loop reads CASSETNMNTEAFF. In DNA form, the CDR3 reads TGTGCCAGCAGCGAAACAAATATGAACACTGAAGCTTTCTTT.

The chain has TRBV6-5 and TRBJ2-7, with 12 bases identical to TRBD2. The germline V gene encodes CDR1 MNHEY and CDR2 SVGAGI. There are 14 residues in the CDR3. Losses at the gene ends were 6 bases for V and 3 bases for J; bases not matched to a gene: 3. CDR3 DNA sequence: TGTGCCAGCAGCAAGGGACTAGCGGGCTACGAGCAGTACTTC. Translation: CASSKGLAGYEQYF.

The CDR3 DNA reads TGCGCCAGCACCGGACAGGGCAGCTATGGCTACACCTTC. This gives the protein CASTGQGSYGYTF. This sequence joins TRBV10-2 and TRBJ1-2; TRBD1 agrees at 8 bases. J lost 4 bases, V lost 7 bases, and 5 bases had no gene match. CDR1 is WSHSY, CDR2 SAAADI, per germline. CDR3 length equals 13 residues.

V usage is TRBV6-2 or TRBV6-3 and J usage is TRBJ2-2; TRBD2 aligns across 7 bases. There are 17 residues in the CDR3. Germline lookup yields CDR1 MNHEY and CDR2 SVGEGT. The ends lost 4 bases at V and 4 bases at J; junction bases unmatched: 12. Here the CDR3 reads CASSSLKRSGATGELFF. CDR3 DNA: TGTGCCAGCAGTTCCCTCAAAAGAAGCGGGGCCACCGGGGAGCTGTTTTTT.

V and J are TRBV5-4 and TRBJ2-2; TRBD1 matches 9 bases. Trimming at V came to 4 bases and at J to 4 bases, leaving 2 bases not matched to a gene. This CDR3 contains 14 residues. Germline CDR1 and CDR2: SGHNT and YYREEE (reference sequence). The CDR3 DNA reads as TGTGCCAGCAGCGGGGACAGGGTCACCGGGGAGCTGTTTTTT. Its protein product is CASSGDRVTGELFF.

The chain links TRBV30 to TRBJ2-1, with 7 nucleotides matching TRBD2. The CDR3 loop spans 13 amino acids. CDR1 GTSNPN and CDR2 SVGIG come from the germline V gene (reference sequence). J gave up 15 bases and V 1 base, and 12 bases lay outside the gene matches. CDR3 DNA sequence: TGTGCCTGGAGTGCCAACTCGGGACTAATTACGTTCTTC. Amino acids: CAWSANSGLITFF. The full variable domain, in which reference TRBV30 and TRBJ2-1 provide the parts outside the CDR3, is SQTIHQWPATLVQPVGSPLSLECTVEGTSNPNLYWYRQAAGRGLQLLFYSVGIGQISSEVPQNLSASRPQDRQFILSSKKLLLSDSGFYLCAWSANSGLITFFGPGTRLTVL.

This clone has just one count. This chain links TRBV5-6 with TRBJ1-6; 11 nucleotides match TRBD1. V trimming: 4 bases; J trimming: 9 bases; junction bases outside the gene matches: 6. Germline CDR1 and CDR2: SGHDT and YYEEEE. The CDR3 covers 15 residues. For the CDR3, the DNA is TGTGCCAGCAGCGCGGGACAGGGGGTAGGTTCACCCCTCCACTTT. Translation: CASSAGQGVGSPLHF.

This chain connects TRBV6-5 to TRBJ2-7; D gene ambiguous. Germline assignment: CDR1 MNHEY and CDR2 SVGAGI. V lost 6 bases, J lost 4 bases, and 13 bases lay in between. The CDR3 runs to 13 residues. The CDR3 DNA sequence: TGTGCCAGCAGAGTTACCCTCAGGTACGAGCAGTACTTC. Translating it yields CASRVTLRYEQYF.

With regard to this clone: At the DNA level, this CDR3 is encoded by other sequences in the same sample as well. The chain couples TRBV5-1 to TRBJ2-7; 8 bases are a match to TRBD2. The CDR3 is 14 residues long. Per germline, CDR1 SGHRS and CDR2 YFSETQ. V trimming: 1 base; J trimming: 3 bases; junction bases outside the gene matches: 3. The CDR3: CASSLTSGNYEQYF. The CDR3 DNA follows: TGCGCCAGCAGCTTGACTAGCGGAAACTACGAGCAGTACTTC.

J is TRBJ2-1 and V is TRBV19; 8 bases fit TRBD2. Trimming at V came to 5 bases and at J to 8 bases, leaving 14 bases not matched to a gene. The germline V gene has CDR1 LNHDA and CDR2 SQIVND (reference sequence). The CDR3 is 16 amino acids. The CDR3 DNA sequence: TGTGCCAGTAGTTCCCCCGGCGGGGGGAGTTTCGATGAGCAGTTCTTC. It codes for CASSSPGGGSFDEQFF.

V is TRBV7-2 and J is TRBJ2-7; the match to TRBD1 covers 7 bases. Per the germline V gene, CDR1 is SGHTA and CDR2 is FQGNSA. This CDR3 region has 13 residues. Unmatched junction bases numbered 5, after V lost 5 bases and J lost 4 bases. CDR3 sequence: CASSTTTGYEQYF. The DNA for the CDR3 is TGTGCCAGCAGCACTACGACAGGGTACGAGCAGTACTTC.

The chain combines TRBV5-3 with TRBJ2-2, with 7 bases lining up with TRBD2. TRBV5-3 is designated an ORF whose function remains uncertain. V dropped 4 bases and J dropped 4; count of bases not matched to a gene: 13. The CDR3 contains 17 residues. The CDR3 sequence: CARSPAGRGEGTGELFF. DNA for the CDR3: TGTGCCAGAAGCCCCGCTGGGCGAGGGGAGGGCACCGGGGAGCTGTTTTTT.

The chain carries TRBV4-3 and TRBJ2-2; TRBD2 matches at 7 bases. Germline V gives CDR1 LGHNA, CDR2 YSLEER. This CDR3 has 16 amino acids. Trimming removed 6 bases from V and 5 bases from J; junction bases left unmatched: 12. CDR3 sequence reads: CASRVSAGVGTGELFF. The CDR3 nucleotides are TGCGCCAGCAGAGTCTCGGCGGGAGTGGGTACCGGGGAGCTGTTTTTT.

The genes are TRBV3-1 (or the pseudogene TRBV3-2) and TRBJ2-1; 11 bases are a match to TRBD2. CDR3 size: 17 residues. The V gene's germline CDR1 is LGHDT and CDR2 YNNKEL (reference sequence). V lost 1 base, J lost 4 bases, and 6 bases stayed unmatched. The CDR3 here is CASSQGPSGGWYNEQFF. The DNA of the CDR3 is TGTGCCAGCAGCCAAGGGCCTAGCGGGGGGTGGTACAATGAGCAGTTCTTC.

This rearrangement joins TRBV7-2 to TRBJ1-3; the D is unclear. V was clipped by 0 bases and J by 0 bases, with 12 bases between them. The CDR3 totals 17 residues. Germline CDR1 SGHTA, CDR2 FQGNSA. CDR3 residues: CASSLAPYRLSGNTIYF. CDR3 nucleotides: TGTGCCAGCAGCTTAGCGCCCTACCGCCTCTCTGGAAACACCATATATTTT. Complete variable domain (other parts from reference TRBV7-2 and TRBJ1-3): GAGVSQSPSNKVTEKGKDVELRCDPISGHTALYWYRQSLGQGLEFLIYFQGNSAPDKSGLPSDRFSAERTGGSVSTLTIQRTQQEDSAVYLCASSLAPYRLSGNTIYFGEGSWLTVV.

The V call is TRBV19, the J call TRBJ2-7; 12 bases align to TRBD2. Germline loops: CDR1 LNHDA, CDR2 SQIVND (reference sequence). The ends lost 8 bases at V and 2 bases at J; junction bases unmatched: 7. The length of the CDR3 is 15 residues. The CDR3 bases are TGTGCCAGTGGCCCTTGGACTAGCGGGGCCTACGAGCAGTACTTC. Encoded protein: CASGPWTSGAYEQYF.

The V call is TRBV5-5, the J call TRBJ2-5, with D possibly being TRBD2 (6 bases). Germline assignment: CDR1 SGHKS and CDR2 YYEKEE (reference sequence). V was pared by 6 bases and J by 3 bases, with 15 bases between. The CDR3 contains 14 residues. The CDR3 here is CASTPLGGEETQYF. The CDR3 bases are TGTGCCAGCACCCCGCTGGGCGGGGAAGAGACCCAGTACTTC.